These T cell receptor beta chains were read from a single sample in a study of T-cell reconstitution after alpha-beta-depleted transplantation in children. TCRdb passed the PCR reads through MiXCR, listing each CDR3 protein once. Of 95,000 to 150,000 distinct CDR3 sequences listed, about 21% are singletons. The starting material was PBMCs, mostly from graft donor cells, obtained 180 days after TCRalphabeta/CD19-depleted stem cell transplant. The receptor set was obtained from a male patient between 2 and 10 years old who had a stem cell transplant for chronic granulomatous disease, so the T cells may come from the graft donor. The CDR3 runs from the conserved cysteine through the conserved F or W. The D gene is left open where the match is weak. The size entry is marked missing in some rows and otherwise reads once, few, many or a size class.

D	size	V	J	CDR3	DNA
.	many	TRBV20-1	TRBJ2-1	CSARTVGGSSYNEQFF	TGCAGTGCTAGGACGGTGGGCGGCAGCTCCTACAATGAGCAGTTCTTC
.	many	TRBV15	TRBJ1-5	CATSSPVRGYQPQHF	TGTGCCACCAGCAGTCCCGTACGGGGTTATCAGCCCCAGCATTTT
.	few	TRBV5-1	TRBJ2-3	CASSVRGGGRSTDTQYF	TGCGCCAGCAGCGTCAGGGGGGGAGGTCGTAGCACAGATACGCAGTATTTT
TRBD2	few	TRBV20-1	TRBJ2-3	CSARDPRLAGGSTDTQYF	TGCAGTGCTAGAGATCCCCGACTAGCGGGAGGGAGCACAGATACGCAGTATTTT
.	.	TRBV29-1	TRBJ1-1	CSVVRGNTEAFF	TGCAGCGTTGTAAGGGGGAACACTGAAGCTTTCTTT
.	many	TRBV29-1	TRBJ2-7	CSVDVGYEQYF	TGCAGCGTTGACGTCGGGTACGAGCAGTACTTC
.	.	TRBV24-1	TRBJ2-5	CATSARDKQETQYF	TGTGCCACCAGTGCTCGGGACAAACAAGAGACCCAGTACTTC
TRBD2	many	TRBV20-1	TRBJ2-3	CSAQLATSTDTQYF	TGCAGTGCTCAACTAGCGACTAGCACAGATACGCAGTATTTT
TRBD1	.	TRBV28	TRBJ2-5	CASSDPGQPQETQYF	TGTGCCAGCAGTGATCCGGGACAGCCGCAAGAGACCCAGTACTTC
.	many	TRBV7-2	TRBJ2-7	CASSSAGASYEQYF	TGTGCCAGCAGCTCGGCGGGGGCCTCCTACGAGCAGTACTTC
.	many	TRBV20-1	TRBJ2-5	CSARDLAKPETQYF	TGCAGTGCTAGAGATCTAGCCAAGCCGGAGACCCAGTACTTC
TRBD2	many	TRBV29-1	TRBJ2-1	CSVEEWSGGDEQFF	TGCAGCGTTGAAGAGTGGTCGGGAGGGGATGAGCAGTTCTTC
TRBD1	few	TRBV29-1	TRBJ1-1	CSVGVGGRTEAFF	TGCAGCGTTGGAGTAGGGGGCAGGACTGAAGCTTTCTTT
.	many	TRBV5-1	TRBJ2-2	CASSSTSLTGELFF	TGCGCCAGCAGCTCCACTAGTCTCACCGGGGAGCTGTTTTTT
.	.	TRBV15	TRBJ2-1	CATSTGFGSPVEQFF	TGTGCCACCAGCACGGGTTTCGGAAGCCCCGTGGAGCAGTTCTTC
.	many	TRBV18	TRBJ1-4	CASSPLSGQGFGGKLFF	TGTGCCAGCTCACCACTTTCCGGGCAGGGGTTCGGCGGAAAACTGTTTTTT
TRBD1	many	TRBV12-3/TRBV12-4	TRBJ2-5	CASSQGQGQETQYF	TGTGCCAGCAGTCAGGGACAGGGACAAGAGACCCAGTACTTC
TRBD2	.	TRBV7-3	TRBJ2-3	CASSPGSVAGGTDTQYF	TGTGCCAGCAGCCCGGGCAGCGTAGCGGGAGGCACAGATACGCAGTATTTT
.	.	TRBV28	TRBJ2-7	CASHSGSYEQYF	TGTGCCAGCCACAGCGGCTCCTACGAGCAGTACTTC
TRBD2	.	TRBV20-1	TRBJ2-3	CSAQVIAGGPTDTQYF	TGCAGTGCCCAGGTGATAGCGGGGGGGCCTACAGATACGCAGTATTTT
TRBD2	.	TRBV29-1	TRBJ2-3	CSVEDQRDSDTQYF	TGCAGCGTTGAGGACCAGCGGGACTCAGATACGCAGTATTTT
.	many	TRBV5-6	TRBJ2-1	CASSLGGSNEQFF	TGTGCCAGCAGCCTTGGAGGGTCAAATGAGCAGTTCTTC
TRBD2	.	TRBV20-1	TRBJ2-7	CSATMTSGVYEQYF	TGCAGTGCTACGATGACTAGCGGAGTCTACGAGCAGTACTTC
TRBD2	many	TRBV9	TRBJ2-2	CASSPTSKNTGELFF	TGTGCCAGCAGCCCGACTAGCAAGAACACCGGGGAGCTGTTTTTT
.	few	TRBV5-1	TRBJ1-1	CASSPRSSVNTEAFF	TGCGCCAGCAGCCCCCGATCGTCGGTGAACACTGAAGCTTTCTTT
TRBD1	.	TRBV29-1	TRBJ2-7	CSVADRGLTYEQYF	TGCAGCGTTGCGGACAGGGGGCTAACCTACGAGCAGTACTTC
TRBD1	many	TRBV20-1	TRBJ2-5	CSAWTGGETQYF	TGCAGTGCTTGGACAGGGGGAGAGACCCAGTACTTC
TRBD1	many	TRBV6-5	TRBJ2-1	CASSLQGARGPQFF	TGTGCCAGCAGTTTACAGGGGGCCAGGGGTCCGCAGTTCTTC
.	many	TRBV20-1	TRBJ2-1	CSARDFGSAYNEQFF	TGCAGTGCTAGGGACTTTGGTTCGGCCTACAATGAGCAGTTCTTC
.	many	TRBV15	TRBJ2-1	CATQRPGGNTYNEQFF	TGTGCCACTCAAAGGCCAGGGGGGAATACCTACAATGAGCAGTTCTTC
TRBD1	many	TRBV13	TRBJ2-7	CASSSGQSSYEQYF	TGTGCCAGCAGCTCGGGACAGAGCTCCTACGAGCAGTACTTC
.	few	TRBV29-1	TRBJ1-1	CSGGAGPEAFF	TGCAGCGGGGGGGCAGGTCCTGAAGCTTTCTTT
.	.	TRBV9	TRBJ2-7	CASSVEAGNYEQYF	TGTGCCAGCAGCGTAGAAGCAGGTAACTACGAGCAGTACTTC
.	.	TRBV5-1	TRBJ1-4	CASSTDRNEKLFF	TGCGCCAGCAGCACAGACCGGAATGAAAAACTGTTTTTT
.	many	TRBV29-1	TRBJ2-5	CSVAGPETQYF	TGCAGCGTTGCAGGACCGGAGACCCAGTACTTC
.	few	TRBV28	TRBJ2-5	CASRPTGGVETQYF	TGTGCCAGCAGACCCACTGGTGGGGTAGAGACCCAGTACTTC
TRBD1	many	TRBV29-1	TRBJ1-1	CSVGQGARAFF	TGCAGCGTAGGACAGGGGGCACGAGCTTTCTTT
.	many	TRBV20-1	TRBJ2-2	CSAASSRTNTGELFF	TGCAGTGCCGCGTCTTCCAGGACGAACACCGGGGAGCTGTTTTTT